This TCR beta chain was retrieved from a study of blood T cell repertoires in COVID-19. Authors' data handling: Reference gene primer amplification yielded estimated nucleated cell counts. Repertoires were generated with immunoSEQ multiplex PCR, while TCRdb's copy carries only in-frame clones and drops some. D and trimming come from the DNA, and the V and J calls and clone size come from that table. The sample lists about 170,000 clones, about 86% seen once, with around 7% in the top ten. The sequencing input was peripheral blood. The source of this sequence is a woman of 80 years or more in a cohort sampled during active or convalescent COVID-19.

The CDR3 spells CASSEQGETQYF. DNA of the CDR3: TGTGCCAGCAGCGAACAGGGGGAGACCCAGTACTTC. The J gene is TRBJ2-5, the V gene TRBV11-2; 7 bases align to TRBD1. This CDR3 spans 12 amino acids. With 5 bases clipped from V and 5 bases from J, the junction kept 2 bases outside the gene matches. Per germline, CDR1 SGHAT and CDR2 FQNNGV.